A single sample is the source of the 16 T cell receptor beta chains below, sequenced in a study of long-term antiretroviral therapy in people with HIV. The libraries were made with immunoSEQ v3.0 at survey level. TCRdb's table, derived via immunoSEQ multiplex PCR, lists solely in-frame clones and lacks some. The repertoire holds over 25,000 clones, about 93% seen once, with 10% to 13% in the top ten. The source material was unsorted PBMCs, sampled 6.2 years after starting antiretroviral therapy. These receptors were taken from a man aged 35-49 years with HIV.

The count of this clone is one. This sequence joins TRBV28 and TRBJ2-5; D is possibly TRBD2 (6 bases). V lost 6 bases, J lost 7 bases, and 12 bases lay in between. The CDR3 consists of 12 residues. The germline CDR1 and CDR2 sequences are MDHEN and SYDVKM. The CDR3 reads CASRGTGGTQYF. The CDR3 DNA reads TGTGCCAGCAGGGGGACTGGGGGGACCCAGTACTTC.

CDR3 sequence reads: CSVEGVGDEGKLFF. DNA of the CDR3: TGCAGCGTTGAAGGGGTGGGGGACGAGGGGAAACTGTTTTTT. The chain uses TRBV29-1 and TRBJ1-4; TRBD1 might be the D (5 bases). Per the germline V gene, CDR1 is SQVTM and CDR2 is ANQGSEA. CDR3 length: 14 residues. The V and J ends lost 1 base and 11 bases respectively, with 17 bases between them.

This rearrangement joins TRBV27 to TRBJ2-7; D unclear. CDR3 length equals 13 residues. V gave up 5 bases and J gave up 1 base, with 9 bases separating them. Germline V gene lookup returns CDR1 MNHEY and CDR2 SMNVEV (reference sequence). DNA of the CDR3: TGTGCCAGCAGTAAGACGGCATCCTACGAGCAGTACTTC. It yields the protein CASSKTASYEQYF.

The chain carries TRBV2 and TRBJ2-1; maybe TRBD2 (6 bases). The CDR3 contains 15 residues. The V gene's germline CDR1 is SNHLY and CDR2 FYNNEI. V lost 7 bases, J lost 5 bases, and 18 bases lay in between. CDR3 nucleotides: TGTGCCAGCACCCTTGCCGGGACTCGGAACAATGAGCAGTTCTTC. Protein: CASTLAGTRNNEQFF.

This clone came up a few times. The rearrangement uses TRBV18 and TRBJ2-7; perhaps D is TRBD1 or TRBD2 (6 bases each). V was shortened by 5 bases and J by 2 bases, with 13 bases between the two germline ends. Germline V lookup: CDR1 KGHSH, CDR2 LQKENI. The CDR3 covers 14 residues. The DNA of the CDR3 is TGTGCCAGCTCAACCGGGGGCAGAGCCTACGAGCAGTACTTC. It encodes CASSTGGRAYEQYF.

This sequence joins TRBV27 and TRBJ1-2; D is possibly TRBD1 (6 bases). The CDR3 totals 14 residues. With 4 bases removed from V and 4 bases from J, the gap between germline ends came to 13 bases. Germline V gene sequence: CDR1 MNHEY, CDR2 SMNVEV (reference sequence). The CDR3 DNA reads TGTGCCAGCAGTTCTTGGGAGGGGGGCTATGGCTACACCTTC. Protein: CASSSWEGGYGYTF.

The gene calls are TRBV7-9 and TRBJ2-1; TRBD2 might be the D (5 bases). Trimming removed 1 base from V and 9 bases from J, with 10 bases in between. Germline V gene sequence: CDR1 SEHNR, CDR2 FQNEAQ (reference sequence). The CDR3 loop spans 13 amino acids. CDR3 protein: CASSLGAGVEQFF. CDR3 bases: TGTGCCAGCAGCTTAGGGGCCGGGGTTGAGCAGTTCTTC.

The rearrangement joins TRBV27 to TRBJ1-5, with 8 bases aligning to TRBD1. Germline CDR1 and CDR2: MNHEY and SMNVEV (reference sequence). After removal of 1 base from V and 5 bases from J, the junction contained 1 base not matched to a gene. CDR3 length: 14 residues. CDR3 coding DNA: TGTGCCAGCAGTTTATTACAGGGGGATCAGCCCCAGCATTTT. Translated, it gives CASSLLQGDQPQHF.

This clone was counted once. The CDR3 DNA reads TGTGCCAGCAGCCAAGTAGGGCTAGCGGTCTTGAACACCGGGGAGCTGTTTTTT. Translation: CASSQVGLAVLNTGELFF. V is TRBV14 and J is TRBJ2-2; 7 nucleotides align to TRBD2. Germline V gene lookup returns CDR1 SGHDN and CDR2 FVKESK. The J segment lost 1 base and the V segment lost 1 base, leaving 9 bases of the junction unmatched. This CDR3 spans 18 amino acids.

CDR3 sequence reads: CASSEEGNTEAFF. Written as DNA, the CDR3 is TGTGCCAGCAGTGAAGAGGGGAACACTGAAGCTTTCTTT. V gene TRBV2 combines with J gene TRBJ1-1, with D unclear. Looked up from germline, CDR1 is SNHLY and CDR2 is FYNNEI. This CDR3 is 13 amino acids long. The V gene lost 1 base and the J gene lost 1 base, with 4 bases spanning the gap. The full variable domain, completed using reference TRBV2 and TRBJ1-1, is EPEVTQTPSHQVTQMGQEVILRCVPISNHLYFYWYRQILGQKVEFLVSFYNNEISEKSEIFDDQFSVERPDGSNFTLKIRSTKLEDSAMYFCASSEEGNTEAFFGQGTRLTVV.

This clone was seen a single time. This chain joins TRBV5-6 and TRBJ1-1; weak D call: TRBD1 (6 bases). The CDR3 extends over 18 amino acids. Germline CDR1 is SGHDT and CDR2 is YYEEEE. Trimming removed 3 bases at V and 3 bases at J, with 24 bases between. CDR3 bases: TGTGCCAGCAGCTCCTCAATTACTCAACAGGGCCGGTACACTGAAGCTTTCTTT. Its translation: CASSSSITQQGRYTEAFF.

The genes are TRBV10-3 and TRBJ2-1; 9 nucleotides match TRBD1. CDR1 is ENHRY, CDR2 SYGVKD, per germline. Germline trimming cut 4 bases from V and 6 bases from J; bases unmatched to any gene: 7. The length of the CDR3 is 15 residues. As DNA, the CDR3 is TGTGCCATCAGTGGGGACAGGGCAATCGTCAATGAGCAGTTCTTC. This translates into CAISGDRAIVNEQFF.

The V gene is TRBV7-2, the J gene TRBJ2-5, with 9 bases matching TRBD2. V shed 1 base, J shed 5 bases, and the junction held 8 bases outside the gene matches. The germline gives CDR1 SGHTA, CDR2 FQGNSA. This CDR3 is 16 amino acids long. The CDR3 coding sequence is TGTGCCAGCAGCTTAGGAGAGCGGGGGGCGGGCGAGACCCAGTACTTC. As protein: CASSLGERGAGETQYF.

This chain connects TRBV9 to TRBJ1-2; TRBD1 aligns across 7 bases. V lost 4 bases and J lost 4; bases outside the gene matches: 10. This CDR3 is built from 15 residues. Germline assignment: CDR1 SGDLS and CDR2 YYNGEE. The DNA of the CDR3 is TGTGCCAGCAGCCCAGGGGGGGTGGGAAGCTATGGCTACACCTTC. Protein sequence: CASSPGGVGSYGYTF.

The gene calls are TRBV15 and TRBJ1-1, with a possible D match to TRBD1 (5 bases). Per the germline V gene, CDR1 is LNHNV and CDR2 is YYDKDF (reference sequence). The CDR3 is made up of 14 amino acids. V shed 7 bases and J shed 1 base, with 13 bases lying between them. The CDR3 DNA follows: TGTGCCACCACTATGGGACGGACGAACACTGAAGCTTTCTTT. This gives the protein CATTMGRTNTEAFF. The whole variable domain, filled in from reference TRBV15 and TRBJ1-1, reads DAMVIQNPRYQVTQFGKPVTLSCSQTLNHNVMYWYQQKSSQAPKLLFHYYDKDFNNEADTPDNFQSRRPNTSFCFLDIRSPGLGDTAMYLCATTMGRTNTEAFFGQGTRLTVV.

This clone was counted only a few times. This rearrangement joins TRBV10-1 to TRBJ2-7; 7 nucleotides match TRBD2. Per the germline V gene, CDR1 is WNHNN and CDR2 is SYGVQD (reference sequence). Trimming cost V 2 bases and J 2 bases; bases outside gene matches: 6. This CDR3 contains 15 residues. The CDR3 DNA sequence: TGCGCCAGCAGTGAGGGGTCGGGAGGCCCCTACGAGCAGTACTTC. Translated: CASSEGSGGPYEQYF.